This T cell receptor (beta chain) was sequenced during a study of T cells in Graves' hyperthyroidism and ophthalmopathy. The V and J ends lost 4 bases and 8 bases respectively, with 20 bases between them. Germline V gene lookup returns CDR1 SNHLY and CDR2 FYNNEI. The CDR3 is made up of 16 amino acids. Patients aged 18 to 65 had newly diagnosed hyperthyroidism of under 2 months' duration. PBMCs stemmed from less than 13 ml fresh peripheral blood. Amplification of TCR beta CDR3 regions was performed using RNA transcripts as template. The HTBI primer set drove a first-round RT-PCR of the TCR CDR3. TCRdb passed the multiplex PCR reads through MiXCR, listing each CDR3 protein once. The sample records 700,000 to 950,000 distinct CDR3 sequences, 35% being singletons.

The sample consisted of blood. This sequence originates from a woman aged 40-49 years with Graves' hyperthyroidism. The rearrangement uses TRBV2 and TRBJ1-4, with a possible D match to TRBD1 (5 bases). The CDR3 here is CASSGAGTGGVEKLFF. The CDR3 nucleotides are TGTGCCAGCAGTGGGGCGGGGACGGGTGGCGTAGAAAAACTGTTTTTT.